The T cell receptor beta chain under discussion was sequenced for a study of cytomegalovirus exposure and HLA in healthy donors. Findings and limits, study-wide: TRBV6-2, TRBV6-3 and other indistinguishable V segments were excluded. When a later analysis was performed, an Asian-associated ancestry cluster reportedly had fewer N-insertions than the roughly 630-donor mean. In vitro experiments confirmed that three CMV-associated chains were specific for CMV antigens.

Primers for the PCR totalled 60 Vbeta and 13 Jbeta. Here immunoSEQ multiplex PCR was the method, and the copy in TCRdb shows in-frame clones only, minus some. The sample lists 150,000 to 200,000 clones, around 81% seen once, with 4.5% to 6% in the top ten. In regard to this clone: Its antigen is as yet unknown.

Trimming cost V 5 bases and J 0 bases; bases outside gene matches: 10. The germline V gene has CDR1 SGHAT and CDR2 FQNNGV. This CDR3 is 19 amino acids long. The chain uses TRBV11-2 and TRBJ2-6; 10 bases match TRBD1. Sequencing used PBMCs. The TCR comes from a man aged 35 to 55 in good health and CMV-seronegative. The CDR3 here is CASSTRPGQGTSGANVLTF. The CDR3 region has the DNA TGTGCCAGCAGCACCCGGCCGGGACAGGGGACCTCTGGGGCCAACGTCCTGACTTTC.